Below are 27 T cell receptor beta chains sequenced from a single sample in a study of breast tumors, draining lymph nodes, adjacent tissues (dated by TCRdb to the mid-2010s). The lymph node samples were taken from the axillary draining lymph nodes of breast cancer patients. Preparation of the library involved multiplex PCR. The run used an Illumina HiSeq 2000. TCRdb applied fastp at Q25 and MiXCR to the public reads, then kept only in-frame beta chains. A single entry per CDR3 protein holds the most common genes and DNA from its merged rows. For this sample the table gives approximately 200,000 distinct CDR3 sequences, of which roughly 29% were detected only once. The top ten constitute 4% to 5.5% of the sample. The sequencing sample was made of axillary lymph node tissue. These receptors were collected from a female donor with breast cancer. Some clones in this sample may be carry-over from other donors' samples.

There are many counts of this clonotype. This chain uses TRBV14 with TRBJ2-7; D call uncertain. The germline V gene has CDR1 SGHDN and CDR2 FVKESK. The length of the CDR3 is 13 residues. The ends were cut back, 4 bases at V and 0 bases at J, with 7 bases in the middle. The CDR3 nucleotides read TGTGCCAGCAGCCCTCAAGCCTCCTACGAGCAGTACTTC. It translates to CASSPQASYEQYF.

At least ten counts were recorded for this clonotype. The chain is built from TRBV6-1 and TRBJ2-1; D remains unclear. Germline assignment: CDR1 MNHNS and CDR2 SASEGT. V was trimmed by 7 bases and J by 0 bases, leaving 10 bases between them. CDR3 length: 14 amino acids. CDR3 residues: CASNAYGSYNEQFF. DNA for the CDR3: TGTGCCAGCAATGCTTACGGCTCCTACAATGAGCAGTTCTTC.

This clonotype was seen ten or more times. CDR3 in DNA: TGTGCCAGCAGTAAGGAGGGGAGTCAGCCCCAGCATTTT. Amino acid sequence: CASSKEGSQPQHF. The genes are TRBV6-1 and TRBJ1-5, with D tentatively TRBD1 (5 bases). Trimming shortened V by 5 bases and J by 6 bases, and 11 bases separated the two germline ends. The germline CDR1 and CDR2 sequences are MNHNS and SASEGT. The CDR3 is 13 residues long.

In its sample, this clonotype was seen many times. The gene calls are TRBV19 and TRBJ2-3; 10 positions agree with TRBD1. V lost 5 bases and J lost 3; bases outside the gene matches: 2. This CDR3 is 14 amino acids long. Germline assignment: CDR1 LNHDA and CDR2 SQIVND (reference sequence). The CDR3 loop is CASSRTGGTDTQYF. CDR3 bases: TGTGCCAGTAGTCGGACAGGGGGGACAGATACGCAGTATTTT.

This chain uses TRBV14 with TRBJ2-5, with D possibly matching TRBD2 (5 bases). The CDR3 covers 14 residues. The V end was cut by 3 bases, the J end by 7 bases, with 15 bases between. CDR1 is SGHDN, CDR2 FVKESK, per germline. The CDR3 loop reads CASSHARGPRTQYF. Here the CDR3 DNA reads TGTGCCAGCAGCCACGCGAGAGGGCCGCGGACCCAGTACTTC.

This clonotype turned up a few times. This may come from a read error, since a much larger clone is one base off. The gene calls are TRBV13 and TRBJ2-7; 9 nucleotides match TRBD2. V lost 5 bases to trimming and J lost 2 bases; unmatched junction nucleotides: 13. This CDR3 is built from 17 residues. CDR1 and CDR2 (germline): PRHDT, FYEKMQ (reference sequence). CDR3 nucleotide sequence: TGTGCCAGCAGCAGGCGACTAGCGGCCTCCCTCCCCTACGAGCAGTACTTC. Amino acid sequence: CASSRRLAASLPYEQYF.

V gene TRBV27 combines with J gene TRBJ2-3, with 10 nucleotides matching TRBD2. The CDR3 is 18 residues long. CDR1 is MNHEY, CDR2 SMNVEV, per germline (reference sequence). V lost 0 bases to trimming and J lost 5 bases; unmatched junction nucleotides: 11. CDR3 DNA sequence: TGTGCCAGCAGTTTATCAAAAGCGGGAGGGCCGGGTGTAGATACGCAGTATTTT. Translated, it gives CASSLSKAGGPGVDTQYF.

This clonotype has ten or more counts. The rearrangement uses TRBV18 and TRBJ2-7; D is perhaps TRBD2 (7 bases). The CDR3 has 16 amino acids. Per the germline V gene, CDR1 is KGHSH and CDR2 is LQKENI. V was trimmed by 0 bases and J by 4 bases, leaving 16 bases between them. For the CDR3, the DNA is TGTGCCAGCTCACCACCGGTGGGGGGGCGCGGGTACGAGCAGTACTTC. Translation gives CASSPPVGGRGYEQYF.

This clonotype was seen many times. The chain couples TRBV6-5 to TRBJ2-7; D possibly corresponds to TRBD1 (6 bases). The V gene lost 5 bases and the J gene lost 0 bases, with 14 bases spanning the gap. This CDR3 comprises 15 residues. Germline CDR1 MNHEY, CDR2 SVGAGI. This chain's CDR3 is CASSRRRQVSYEQYF. CDR3 DNA: TGTGCCAGCAGTAGGCGGAGACAGGTCTCCTACGAGCAGTACTTC.

The J gene is TRBJ1-2, the V gene TRBV20-1; perhaps TRBD1 as D (5 bases). V lost 0 bases, J lost 11 bases, and 7 bases lay in between. Germline CDR1 reads DFQATT; CDR2 reads SNEGSKA (reference sequence). This CDR3 region has 10 residues. Here the CDR3 DNA reads TGCAGTGCTAGAGATGGGGGGTACACCTTC. The encoded protein is CSARDGGYTF.

This clonotype has at least ten counts. This CDR3 is CASSLGDRLQETQYF. The DNA for the CDR3 is TGCGCCAGCAGCTTGGGGGACCGCCTCCAAGAGACCCAGTACTTC. J is TRBJ2-5 and V is TRBV5-1; D possibly matches TRBD1 or TRBD2 (5 bases each). This CDR3 comprises 15 residues. Germline loops: CDR1 SGHRS, CDR2 YFSETQ. V was shortened by 0 bases and J by 1 base, with 10 bases between the two germline ends.

V and J are TRBV28 and TRBJ2-1, with D perhaps TRBD1 (5 bases). This CDR3 region has 14 residues. Between the trimmed V and J ends, which lost 3 bases and 7 bases, there was a span of 13 bases. Germline V gene lookup returns CDR1 MDHEN and CDR2 SYDVKM. The CDR3 is CASSFLGRGNEQFF. The CDR3 region has the DNA TGTGCCAGCAGTTTCTTAGGAAGGGGAAATGAGCAGTTCTTC.

This clonotype was observed at least ten times. The chain has TRBV7-2 and TRBJ1-4, with a tentative D call TRBD1 (5 bases). V lost 0 bases to trimming and J lost 5 bases, with 10 bases between them. The CDR3 runs to 15 residues. Germline values: CDR1 SGHTA, CDR2 FQGNSA. This CDR3 is CASSLALQANEKLFF. CDR3 bases: TGTGCCAGCAGCTTAGCGCTACAGGCGAATGAAAAACTGTTTTTT.

At least ten counts were recorded for this clonotype. J is TRBJ2-1 and V is TRBV20-1, with 7 positions matching TRBD2. The CDR3 runs 14 residues. Germline CDR1 reads DFQATT; CDR2 reads SNEGSKA (reference sequence). Trimming took 5 bases from V and 5 from J; bases not matched to a gene: 9. The CDR3 loop reads CSAHSGISNNEQFF. CDR3 sequence (DNA): TGCAGTGCTCACAGCGGGATCTCTAACAATGAGCAGTTCTTC.

This chain joins TRBV19 and TRBJ1-1; no clear D. CDR3 size: 13 residues. Germline CDR1 is LNHDA and CDR2 is SQIVND (reference sequence). The CDR3 nucleotides read TGTGCGACTAGAACAGTACAAGATGGTGAAGCTTTCTTT. This encodes CATRTVQDGEAFF.

This clonotype appeared many times. The genes are TRBV30 and TRBJ1-5; 9 positions match TRBD1. J gave up 1 base and V 1 base, and 5 bases lay outside the gene matches. The germline gives CDR1 GTSNPN, CDR2 SVGIG (reference sequence). This CDR3 comprises 16 residues. CDR3 coding DNA: TGTGCCTGGAGTGGAGGGACAGGGCTCAGCAATCAGCCCCAGCATTTT. Protein sequence: CAWSGGTGLSNQPQHF. The full variable domain, with the rest looked up from reference TRBV30 and TRBJ1-5, is SQTIHQWPATLVQPVGSPLSLECTVEGTSNPNLYWYRQAAGRGLQLLFYSVGIGQISSEVPQNLSASRPQDRQFILSSKKLLLSDSGFYLCAWSGGTGLSNQPQHFGDGTRLSIL.

This clonotype has a count of ten or more. The CDR3 region has the DNA TGTGCCAGCAGTTACTTAGCCGGAGCATATGGCTACACCTTC. This codes for CASSYLAGAYGYTF. The chain couples TRBV6-2 or TRBV6-3 to TRBJ1-2; D gene uncertain. The CDR3 is 14 residues long. V lost 1 base to trimming and J lost 5 bases, with 11 bases between them. Germline lookup yields CDR1 MNHEY and CDR2 SVGEGT.

This clonotype showed up many times. The gene calls are TRBV7-3 and TRBJ2-3, with 11 nucleotides matching TRBD2. Trimming cost V 5 bases and J 5 bases; bases outside gene matches: 6. Germline CDR1 is SGHTA and CDR2 is FQGTGA. The CDR3 has 15 amino acids. The chain's CDR3 is CASSTTSGSGDTQYF. The CDR3 region has the DNA TGTGCCAGCAGCACTACTAGCGGGAGTGGAGATACGCAGTATTTT.

The chain combines TRBV29-1 with TRBJ2-1; TRBD2 is a possible D gene (5 bases). The length of the CDR3 is 11 residues. V shed 3 bases and J shed 10 bases, with 10 bases lying between them. Germline lookup yields CDR1 SQVTM and CDR2 ANQGSEA. Here the CDR3 reads CSVERRMEQFF. CDR3 nucleotide sequence: TGCAGCGTTGAGCGGAGGATGGAGCAGTTCTTC.

This clonotype was observed many times. This chain uses TRBV9 with TRBJ2-2; a weak D match, TRBD1 (6 bases). Trimming stripped 3 bases from V and 7 bases from J, with 16 bases between. Germline V gene lookup returns CDR1 SGDLS and CDR2 YYNGEE. This CDR3 is 15 amino acids long. CDR3 coding DNA: TGTGCCAGCAGCGCCCAGAAAACAGGGATCGGGGAGCTGTTTTTT. Translating it yields CASSAQKTGIGELFF.

This clonotype has ten or more counts. The rearrangement joins TRBV28 to TRBJ2-5, with unresolved D. CDR1 MDHEN and CDR2 SYDVKM come from the germline V gene. This CDR3 region has 15 residues. V was shortened by 5 bases and J by 2 bases, with 15 bases between the two germline ends. The CDR3 loop reads CASSPSSGQQETQYF. CDR3 bases: TGTGCCAGCAGTCCCTCGTCGGGTCAACAAGAGACCCAGTACTTC.

As regards this clonotype: This may be a read error: a much more frequent sequence differs by one nucleotide. The gene calls are TRBV11-2 and TRBJ2-7, with a weak D call TRBD2 (5 bases). The V gene lost 0 bases and the J gene lost 0 bases, with 9 bases spanning the gap. This CDR3 region has 15 residues. CDR1 and CDR2 from the germline V gene are SGHAT and FQNNGV. Here the CDR3 DNA reads TGTGCCAGCAGCTTAGAAGGGAGCGCCTCCTACGAGCAGTACTTC. Protein product: CASSLEGSASYEQYF.

This clonotype was counted ten times or more. The CDR3: CASSILAGEQFF. The CDR3 DNA sequence: TGTGCCAGTAGTATTTTAGCGGGTGAGCAGTTCTTC. The rearrangement uses TRBV19 and TRBJ2-1, with TRBD2 identical over 7 bases. V lost 3 bases, J lost 9 bases, and 2 bases stayed unmatched. Germline CDR1 and CDR2: LNHDA and SQIVND (reference sequence). The CDR3 is 12 residues long.

This clonotype was seen repeatedly, ten times or more. The chain is built from TRBV6-2 or TRBV6-3 and TRBJ2-7; D gene uncertain. CDR1 MNHEY and CDR2 SVGEGT come from the germline V gene. This CDR3 spans 14 amino acids. The V and J ends lost 6 bases and 4 bases respectively, with 16 bases between them. CDR3 sequence reads: CASRPQAGTYEQYF. The CDR3 nucleotides are TGTGCCAGCAGACCCCAAGCAGGAACTTACGAGCAGTACTTC.

This clonotype was observed at least ten times. The chain links TRBV7-9 to TRBJ2-3, with TRBD2 matching 12 bases. The trim removed 3 bases at V and 2 bases at J, leaving 6 bases unmatched. This CDR3 comprises 17 residues. Germline CDR1 and CDR2: SEHNR and FQNEAQ (reference sequence). DNA for the CDR3: TGTGCCAGCAGCTTCGCCCGACTAGCGGGAGTCACAGATACGCAGTATTTT. The encoded protein is CASSFARLAGVTDTQYF.

This chain links TRBV6-2 or TRBV6-3 with TRBJ2-7; 13 bases agree with TRBD2. This CDR3 spans 19 amino acids. Germline CDR1 is MNHEY and CDR2 is SVGEGT. The trim removed 0 bases at V and 3 bases at J, leaving 11 bases unmatched. The CDR3 loop is CASSYSNKRLAGGGYEQYF. The CDR3 DNA reads as TGTGCCAGCAGTTACTCTAATAAGCGACTAGCGGGAGGTGGCTACGAGCAGTACTTC.

This sequence joins TRBV2 and TRBJ1-2; unclear D gene. Germline CDR1 reads SNHLY; CDR2 reads FYNNEI. V lost 9 bases and J 6 bases, leaving 20 bases between the germline ends. CDR3 length: 14 residues. This CDR3 reads CASVLGGSWDGYTF. The CDR3 nucleotides are TGTGCCAGTGTGCTGGGAGGGTCATGGGATGGCTACACCTTC.